The following is a TCR beta chain sequence with its context. Its binding antigen is unknown. The cohort comprised 710 or so healthy bone marrow donors. At the time of sampling, all cohort members were nominally healthy, though unrecorded immune exposures were likely present. The donor was CMV seronegative and was included in the group of a few hundred seronegative cohort members. Each donor provided a peripheral blood sample, and peripheral blood mononuclear cells were used for TCR beta sequencing. Genomic DNA was extracted from the blood cell samples with the Qiagen DNeasy Blood Extraction Kit. This specimen belongs to a study of cytomegalovirus exposure and HLA in healthy donors listed by TCRdb under 2017. At the level of the whole study: In an earlier analysis of roughly 590 of the donors, 250 to 350 Gb of sequence data and just under 120 million unique TCR beta sequences from 180 million or so T cells were reported. About 280 gigabases of sequencing data and 70 million to 95 million unique TCR sequences made up an early release that covered under 750 HLA-typed donors. The genetic ancestry cluster associated with self-reported Caucasian donors included 81% of the 300 to 450 genotyped donors. The aim of the study was to test whether cataloging public T cell receptors could identify signatures of past pathogen exposure. The T cell repertoires of several hundred subjects were profiled by immunosequencing and related to cytomegalovirus serostatus. A separate validation cohort of 90 to 150 different subjects was used in addition to the 666-subject first cohort. The study combined high-throughput TCR immunosequencing, statistical association of individual TCRs with disease status, and machine learning to predict cytomegalovirus infection status. In a later analysis, previously published TCR beta repertoires from about 640 donors were re-analyzed and high-resolution HLA genotyping was added so that TCR occurrence patterns could be studied. Rather than drawing on any new phenotypic data, the later analysis identified candidate immune exposures from TCR beta sequences and the way those sequences occurred across donors. In an earlier analysis of 550 to 700 of the donors, high-throughput TCR beta sequencing was used to judge whether each TCR beta V gene segment behaved as functional or pseudogenic. Donor age, sex, ethnicity and CMV serostatus were compiled alongside the repertoire data. Genome-wide SNP genotypes for about 65% of the 666 donors were used in a later genetic analysis, which treated that subset as a discovery cohort. All discovery cohort repertoires had been generated using a single sequencing platform. HLA typing covered class I and class II loci at four-digit resolution. Typing coverage differed by locus: A, B, C, DRB1 and DQB1 were typed in about 620-630 donors, DQA1 in about 500, DPA1 in 600 to 610, and DPB1 in 472. Because of strong linkage in the cohort, a few DR-DQ haplotypes were treated as single units for association and clustering. Among approximately 370 genotyped donors of the cohort, an average of around 250,000 unique TCR beta nucleotide sequences was sequenced per donor, of which about 18% were non-productive. Overall results and qualifications from the work: Roughly 17 rarely observed V segments, including chromosome 9 orphons, were excluded from the earlier analysis of some 590 of the donors because counts were too low. A cluster of highly shared sequence variants was judged likely to be a technical artifact of the sequencing pipeline. The classifier was reported to diagnose cytomegalovirus status with high specificity and sensitivity in both the original and validation cohorts. A further reported finding was that TCR beta sequences accurately predicted the HLA-A and HLA-B alleles for most subjects in the first cohort. Linkage disequilibrium might explain the correlated functional status among segregating V segments, but an unknown experimental factor could not be excluded. An earlier analysis of some 590 of the donors showed that most TCR beta V segments appeared in productive rearrangements either about 90% or about 30% of the time, which broadly matched IMGT annotations. Most TCR sequences were observed very rarely across donors, whereas some public TCRs were present in many individuals. In this cohort, only TCR beta chains were sequenced, and detectable features were limited by the absence of alpha or paired-chain data. V-gene and J-gene trimming of TCR beta chains was associated with a missense DCLRE1C variant in a later genetic analysis, and the association was replicated in an independent cohort. Roughly uniform sequencing depth across donors was assumed in presence/absence analyses, although this assumption may not hold. In the study, about 150 TCR beta chains were listed as associated with cytomegalovirus. A later analysis associated 15,000 to 20,000 TCR beta sequences with specific HLA alleles at a false discovery rate of 0.05. According to the authors, the approach could potentially be generalized to other disease states and immunological phenotypes. According to a later analysis, parvovirus B19, influenza, CMV and Epstein-Barr virus appeared linked to several top co-occurrence clusters. According to a later genetic analysis, donors in an Asian-associated ancestry cluster had fewer N-insertions in productive TCRs than the roughly 670-donor mean. In vitro tests confirmed that a few of the cytomegalovirus-associated TCR beta chains recognize cytomegalovirus antigens. According to a later analysis, TCR association rates differed among HLA loci, with DRB1 alleles showing the most associated TCRs and HLA-C alleles showing the fewest. When HLA alleles, especially DR and DQ, strongly co-occurred, attributing TCR associations to individual alleles was difficult. A later analysis found that HLA-associated TCR beta chains were more clonally expanded and had lower generation probabilities than equally common non-associated chains. Some IMGT-functional V segments, including TRBV6-2 and TRBV6-3, could not be distinguished by the 87-base-pair reads and were therefore excluded. Because some donors lacked HLA typing at each locus, the association tests relied only on the typed subset. A later analysis found that most CMV-associated TCR beta chains appeared HLA-restricted, with HLA associations seemingly driven largely by CMV exposure. Immune exposure information for the cohort was limited to CMV serostatus.

Per the germline V gene, MNHEY is the CDR1 and SVGAGI is the CDR2. V is cut by 6 bases and J by 3 bases, and the space between the germline ends is 6 bases. From the cysteine through the phenylalanine, the CDR3 covers 11 amino acids. Only the CDR3 DNA stays, 33 bases, in frame from base 1. Libraries were prepared through the immunoSEQ multiplex PCR assay. The multiplex PCR relied on a mix of 60 forward primers for TCR Vbeta segments and 13 reverse primers for TCR Jbeta segments. The CDR3 region of rearranged TCR beta genes was amplified from genomic DNA with a multiplex PCR assay. The Illumina HiSeq System was used to sequence the amplified TCR beta libraries as 87-base-pair reads. On the authors' methods: A later analysis tallied approximately 87 million unique TCR beta chains across the approximately 670 repertoires, and approximately 12 million of those chains were shared by two or more donors. Raw reads were error-corrected and collapsed into unique sequences by a nearest-neighbor algorithm in which closely related sequences were merged to remove PCR and sequencing errors. Alignment of CDR3 sequences to IMGT reference sequences was used to assign V, D and J gene segments. For a sequence to be retained, at least a six-nucleotide match to both a V gene segment and a J gene segment was required. Rearrangements were called productive when the CDR3 lacked stop codons and stayed in frame with V and J; all others were non-productive. Following IMGT convention, CDR3 was defined as the stretch from the second conserved V-encoded cysteine to the conserved J-encoded phenylalanine. The earlier analysis of 550 to 650 of the donors excluded any sequence lacking an unambiguous match to a single V gene segment. An earlier analysis of under 750 of the donors called V segments functional above 56.7% productive rearrangements and segregating when the between-donor standard deviation exceeded 5%. A statistical classification framework was built to diagnose cytomegalovirus status from the catalog of TCR beta chain sequences. A later analysis assigned V and J genes by comparing TCR nucleotide sequences with IMGT/GENE-DB human TR gene sequences. The TCRdist pipeline was used in a later analysis to assign CDR3 sequences and most-parsimonious VDJ recombination scenarios. In a later analysis, each TCR beta chain was defined by its CDR3 amino acid sequence together with its V-gene family, and reads without a unique V-gene family were excluded. As a way to deal with suspected cross-contamination and a sequencing artifact, a later analysis dropped roughly 600 nucleotide sequences that were highly shared and had low generation probability. A later analysis calculated a clonal expansion index for each public chain from normalized within-repertoire ranks of inferred template counts. Generation probabilities in a later analysis came from a VDJ recombination model fitted to out-of-frame rearrangements, and those results were checked against IGoR. A later analysis scored TCR-TCR, TCR-HLA and TCR-CMV co-occurrence with hypergeometric tests, applying a repertoire-size bias correction to TCR pairs. In a later analysis, false discovery rates were estimated by permuting HLA or CMV assignments 20 times. In a later analysis, co-occurring TCRs were grouped with DBSCAN, and TCRdist sequence similarity was added when clustering was performed within HLA-allele-positive subsets. For co-occurrence clustering, repertoires with fewer than 30,000 or more than 120,000 public chains were excluded, along with roughly five repertoires with anomalous nucleotide sharing. Drawn from immuneACCESS, this table holds only the in-frame rearrangements with V and J called that TCRdb kept. Clones are partly lost; checked studies trace under half to an unresolved V gene and leave the rest unexplained. D and trimming were read from the DNA, whereas the V and J calls and clone size are those reported in that table. This sample's table carries about 140,000 clones. About 0.96% of the sample is held by the ten biggest clonotypes.

This sequence uses TRBV6-5 and TRBJ2-7; the D gene assignment is ambiguous. Sample: PBMCs. The clonotype was recovered from a male donor in good health and CMV-seronegative. The DNA sequence reads TGTGCCAGCAGGCAGATCTACGAGCAGTACTTC. Its translation is CASRQIYEQYF.